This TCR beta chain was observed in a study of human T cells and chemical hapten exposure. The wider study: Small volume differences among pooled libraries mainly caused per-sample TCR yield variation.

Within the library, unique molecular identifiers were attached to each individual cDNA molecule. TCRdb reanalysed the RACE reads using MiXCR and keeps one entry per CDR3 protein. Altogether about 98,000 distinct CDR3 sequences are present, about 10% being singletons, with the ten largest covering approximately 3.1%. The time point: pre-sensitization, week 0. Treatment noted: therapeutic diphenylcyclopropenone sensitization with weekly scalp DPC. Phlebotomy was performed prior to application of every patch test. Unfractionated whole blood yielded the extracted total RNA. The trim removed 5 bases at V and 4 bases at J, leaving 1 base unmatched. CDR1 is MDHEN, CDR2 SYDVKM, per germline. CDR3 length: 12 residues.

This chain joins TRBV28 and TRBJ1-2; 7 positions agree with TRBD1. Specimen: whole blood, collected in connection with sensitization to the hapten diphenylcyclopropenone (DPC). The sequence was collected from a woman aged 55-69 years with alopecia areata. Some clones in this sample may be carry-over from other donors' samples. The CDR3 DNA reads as TGTGCCAGCAGTGACAGGGTCTATGGCTACACCTTC. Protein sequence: CASSDRVYGYTF.